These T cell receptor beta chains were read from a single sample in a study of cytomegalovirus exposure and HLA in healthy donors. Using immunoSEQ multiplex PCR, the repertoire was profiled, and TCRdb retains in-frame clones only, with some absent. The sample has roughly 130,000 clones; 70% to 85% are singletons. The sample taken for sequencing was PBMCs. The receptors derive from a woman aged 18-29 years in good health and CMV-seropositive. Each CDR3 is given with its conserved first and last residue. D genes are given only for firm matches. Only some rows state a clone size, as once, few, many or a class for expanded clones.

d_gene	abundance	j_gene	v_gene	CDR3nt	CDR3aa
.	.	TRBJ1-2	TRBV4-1	TGCGCCAGCAGCCAAGATCACACAGGGTTTCGAATATATGGCTACACCTTC	CASSQDHTGFRIYGYTF
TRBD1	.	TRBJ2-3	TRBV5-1	TGCGCCAGCAGCTGGGGGACAGGGAGCACAGATACGCAGTATTTT	CASSWGTGSTDTQYF
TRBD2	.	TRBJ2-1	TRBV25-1	TGTGCCAGCAGTCGGATGGACGCGGGGGACAATGAGCAGTTCTTC	CASSRMDAGDNEQFF
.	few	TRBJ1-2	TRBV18	TGTGCCAGCTCACAATACAGGGAAACAAACTATGGCTACACCTTC	CASSQYRETNYGYTF
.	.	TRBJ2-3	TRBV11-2	TGTGCCAGCAGCTTAGCCGCAGATACGCAGTATTTT	CASSLAADTQYF
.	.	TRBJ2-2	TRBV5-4	TGTGCCAGCAGCGGGGGAGGCGGGGAGCTGTTTTTT	CASSGGGGELFF
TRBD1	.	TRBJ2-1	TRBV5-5	TGTGCCAGCAGTCTTACAGGGGGCGATGAGCAGTTCTTC	CASSLTGGDEQFF
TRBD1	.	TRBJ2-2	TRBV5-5	TGTGCCAGCAGCTTGTGGGACAGCACCGGGGAGCTGTTTTTT	CASSLWDSTGELFF
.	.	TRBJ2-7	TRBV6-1	TGTGCCAGCAGTGAGGGGGGTTTAACCTACGAGCAGTACTTC	CASSEGGLTYEQYF
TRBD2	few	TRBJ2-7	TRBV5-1	TGCGCCAGCAGCCCAGCGGGGGCAGGAGAGTACGAGCAGTACTTC	CASSPAGAGEYEQYF
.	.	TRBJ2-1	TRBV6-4	TGTGCCAGCAGTAGAGGGGGGGGAACCTACAATGAGCAGTTCTTC	CASSRGGGTYNEQFF
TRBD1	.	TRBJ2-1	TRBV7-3	TGTGCCAGCAGCACCGGACAGGGTTGGGATGAGCAGTTCTTC	CASSTGQGWDEQFF
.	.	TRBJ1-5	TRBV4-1	TGCGCCAGCAGCCAAATAAGCCTACAGGGTTCCCAGCCCCAGCATTTT	CASSQISLQGSQPQHF
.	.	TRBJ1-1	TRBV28	TGTGCCAGCATTACAGGGACCACTGAAGCTTTCTTT	CASITGTTEAFF
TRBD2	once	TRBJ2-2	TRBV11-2	TGTGCCAGCAGCTCTCATTTAGCGGGGGGACCCGGGGAGCTGTTTTTT	CASSSHLAGGPGELFF
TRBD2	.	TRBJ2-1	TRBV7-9	TGTGCCAGCAAGAGTGCGGGGGTGTACAATGAGCAGTTCTTC	CASKSAGVYNEQFF
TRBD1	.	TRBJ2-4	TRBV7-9	TGTGCCAGCAGCTTGGGGACAGGGGGTTTAAACATTCAGTACTTC	CASSLGTGGLNIQYF
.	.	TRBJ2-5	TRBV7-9	TGTGCCAGCAGCCCGTCGAGGACAGTACAAGAGACCCAGTACTTC	CASSPSRTVQETQYF
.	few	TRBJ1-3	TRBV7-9	TGTGCCAGCAGCTCCAGACAGCTATCTGGAAACACCATATATTTT	CASSSRQLSGNTIYF
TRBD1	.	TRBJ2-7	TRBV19	TGTGCCAGTAGTATCGGGACAGGGGGCTACGAGCAGTACTTC	CASSIGTGGYEQYF
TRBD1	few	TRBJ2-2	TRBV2	TGTGCCAGCAGTCGTGGACAGGGCACCGGGGAGCTGTTTTTT	CASSRGQGTGELFF
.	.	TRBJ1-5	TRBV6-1	TGTGCCAGCAGTACGGACAGCGGACAGCCCCAGCATTTT	CASSTDSGQPQHF
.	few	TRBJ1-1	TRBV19	TGTGCCAGTAGTACATTCAAGGGGGGGAGCACTGAAGCTTTCTTT	CASSTFKGGSTEAFF
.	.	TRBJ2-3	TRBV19	TGTGCCAGTCGGGAGAGGGGGCTGGACACAGATACGCAGTATTTT	CASRERGLDTDTQYF
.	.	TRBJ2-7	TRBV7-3	TGTGCCAGCAGCCCCAGGGCAGGGGCCTACGAGCAGTACTTC	CASSPRAGAYEQYF
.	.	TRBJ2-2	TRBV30	TGTGCCGGGTCAGGGGGGCACGGCACCGGGGAGCTGTTTTTT	CAGSGGHGTGELFF
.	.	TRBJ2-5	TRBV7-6	TGTGCCAGCAGCCCAGGGTCCCAAGAGACCCAGTACTTC	CASSPGSQETQYF
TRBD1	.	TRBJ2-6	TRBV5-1	TGCGCCAGCTTTGAGGACAGGGGGGCTGGGGCCAACGTCCTGACTTTC	CASFEDRGAGANVLTF
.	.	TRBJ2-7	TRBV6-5	TGTGCCAGCAGGAACAGGGTCCCCTACGAGCAGTACTTC	CASRNRVPYEQYF
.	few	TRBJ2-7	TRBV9	TGTGCCAGCAGCGTCCATGATGGGCCCTACGAGCAGTACTTC	CASSVHDGPYEQYF
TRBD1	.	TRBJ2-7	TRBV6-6	TGTGCCAGCAGTTTCTACTCGGACAGGAACTACGAGCAGTACTTC	CASSFYSDRNYEQYF
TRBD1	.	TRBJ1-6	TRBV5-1	TGCGCCAGCAGGGAAGGACAGGGCGATTCACCCCTCCACTTT	CASREGQGDSPLHF
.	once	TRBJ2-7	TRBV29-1	TGCAGCGTGGATAAGTCAGGGAATCTTTACGAGCAGTACTTC	CSVDKSGNLYEQYF
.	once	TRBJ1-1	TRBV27	TGTGCCAGCCGCAGAAACACTGAAGCTTTCTTT	CASRRNTEAFF
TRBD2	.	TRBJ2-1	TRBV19	TGTGCCAGTAGTGATAGACTAGCGGGGAAGAATGAGCAGTTCTTC	CASSDRLAGKNEQFF
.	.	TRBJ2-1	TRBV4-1	TGCGCCAGCAGCCAAGCCGGGACAAGCGACAATGAGCAGTTCTTC	CASSQAGTSDNEQFF
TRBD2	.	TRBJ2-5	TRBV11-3	TGTGCCAGCAGCTTTGGGGGGGACGGGACCCAGTACTTC	CASSFGGDGTQYF